This T cell receptor beta chain was profiled in a study of CDR3 diversity in severe acne. Each CDR3 protein is one row after TCRdb ran MiXCR on the PCR reads. The sample consists of around 85,000 distinct CDR3 sequences, under 55% of them appearing once. The CDR3 is made up of 16 amino acids. The V gene end was trimmed by 5 bases and the J gene end by 0 bases; junction bases not matched to a gene: 7. Germline V gene sequence: CDR1 SEHNR, CDR2 FQNEAQ (reference sequence). This clonotype has at least ten counts. This chain connects TRBV7-9 to TRBJ2-1, with 7 bases that match TRBD2. This clonotype originated in a male donor with severe acne vulgaris. Specimen: blood. This CDR3 is CASSPRSSGSYNEQFF. CDR3 coding DNA: TGTGCCAGCAGCCCCCGATCTAGCGGCTCCTACAATGAGCAGTTCTTC.